This is a list of T cell receptor beta chains from one sample in a study of CD8+CD57+ T cells in acquired aplastic anemia. A single record per CDR3 protein comes from TCRdb applying MiXCR to the reads. The sample shows 200,000 or so distinct CDR3 sequences, roughly 64% of them seen only once. The specimen was sorted CD4+, CD8+, or CD8+CD57+ T cells (not recorded which) from PBMCs. The receptors shown here come from a human donor with severe aplastic anemia or a healthy control (not recorded which). Each CDR3 is given with its conserved first and last residue. The D gene is left open where the match is weak. Clone size appears in some rows only: once, few, many, or a class for an expanded clone.

D | J | size | V | DNA | CDR3
NA | TRBJ1-5 | NA | TRBV12-3/TRBV12-4 | TGTGCCAGCAGTTGGGACTTGAGCAATCAGCCCCAGCATTTT | CASSWDLSNQPQHF
NA | TRBJ2-7 | NA | TRBV29-1 | TGCAGCAGTTGGGGGGGCCGCGAGCAGTACTTC | CSSWGGREQYF
NA | TRBJ2-2 | NA | TRBV7-9 | TGTGCCAGCAGCCCCATAACGCCAGCGAACACCGGGGAGCTGTTTTTT | CASSPITPANTGELFF
NA | TRBJ2-7 | NA | TRBV10-3 | TGTGCCATCAGTGAGTCACTAGGCAGGTCGAGCTCCTACGAGCAGTACTTC | CAISESLGRSSSYEQYF
TRBD2 | TRBJ2-7 | once | TRBV2 | TGTGCCAGCAGTGAGGGGACTAGCGGAACCTACGAGCAGTACTTC | CASSEGTSGTYEQYF
NA | TRBJ1-2 | NA | TRBV6-2/TRBV6-3 | TGTGCCAGCAGAACCTTAAAGGACAGTATTCTCTATGGCTACACCTTC | CASRTLKDSILYGYTF
TRBD1 | TRBJ2-7 | NA | TRBV20-1 | TGCAGTGCCCTCCCGGGACAGAACTACGAGCAGTACTTC | CSALPGQNYEQYF
TRBD1 | TRBJ2-7 | few | TRBV5-6 | TGTGCCAGCAGCCGCGACAGGGTAGTTGAGCAGTACTTC | CASSRDRVVEQYF
TRBD2 | TRBJ2-7 | NA | TRBV2 | TGTGCCAGCAGGGAGGGACTAGCGGGGGGGCTACTCGAGCAGTACTTC | CASREGLAGGLLEQYF
TRBD1 | TRBJ2-7 | NA | TRBV9 | TGTGCCAGCAGCGGATGGACAGGGGTGAACTACGAGCAGTACTTC | CASSGWTGVNYEQYF
NA | TRBJ2-7 | NA | TRBV7-4 | TGTGCCAGCAGCTTCTCGCCCTTGGTAGGTATCGAGCAGTACTTC | CASSFSPLVGIEQYF
NA | TRBJ1-3 | few | TRBV25-1 | TGTGCCAGCAGTGAACCGCCTGGGGGAGACTCTGGAAACACCATATATTTT | CASSEPPGGDSGNTIYF
NA | TRBJ2-7 | few | TRBV5-5 | TGTGCCAGCAGCCAAACCGTCGAAGACTCCTACGAGCAGTACTTC | CASSQTVEDSYEQYF
NA | TRBJ2-5 | NA | TRBV9 | TGTGCCAGCAGCGTAGAGGGGACTTTCCAAGAGACCCAGTACTTC | CASSVEGTFQETQYF